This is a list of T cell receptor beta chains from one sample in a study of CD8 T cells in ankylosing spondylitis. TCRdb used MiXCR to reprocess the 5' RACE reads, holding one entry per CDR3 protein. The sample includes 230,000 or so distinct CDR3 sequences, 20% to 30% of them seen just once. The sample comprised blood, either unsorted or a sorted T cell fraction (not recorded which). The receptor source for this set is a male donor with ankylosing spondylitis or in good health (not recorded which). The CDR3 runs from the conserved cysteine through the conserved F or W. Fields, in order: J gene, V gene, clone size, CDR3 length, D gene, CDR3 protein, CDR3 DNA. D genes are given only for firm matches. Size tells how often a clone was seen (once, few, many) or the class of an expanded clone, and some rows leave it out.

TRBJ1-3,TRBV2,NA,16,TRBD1,CASTMGTGRPGNTIYF,TGTGCCAGCACGATGGGGACAGGGCGACCCGGAAACACCATATATTTT
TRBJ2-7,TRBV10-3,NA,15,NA,CAISERKGPTYEQYF,TGTGCCATCAGTGAGAGGAAGGGTCCGACCTACGAGCAGTACTTC
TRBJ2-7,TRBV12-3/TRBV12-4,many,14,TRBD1,CASQAGTGYHEQYF,TGTGCCAGCCAGGCAGGGACAGGGTACCACGAGCAGTACTTC
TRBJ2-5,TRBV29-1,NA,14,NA,CSVREHKNQETQYF,TGCAGCGTTAGGGAGCACAAAAATCAAGAGACCCAGTACTTC
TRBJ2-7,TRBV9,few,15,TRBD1,CASSAGQGAIYEQYF,TGTGCCAGCAGCGCGGGACAGGGGGCGATCTACGAGCAGTACTTC
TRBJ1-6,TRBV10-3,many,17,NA,CAISGGTVSSYNSPLHF,TGTGCCATCAGTGGGGGGACGGTGAGCTCCTATAATTCACCCCTCCACTTT
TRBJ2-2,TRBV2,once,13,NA,CASRYTNTGELFF,TGTGCCAGCAGGTACACGAACACCGGGGAGCTGTTTTTT
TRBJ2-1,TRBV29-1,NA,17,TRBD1,CSVEDPARGQVYNEQFF,TGCAGCGTTGAAGATCCCGCAAGGGGGCAGGTCTACAATGAGCAGTTCTTC
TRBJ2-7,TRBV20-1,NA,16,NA,CSARDSSPKGTYEQYF,TGCAGTGCTAGAGATTCCAGTCCAAAGGGAACCTACGAGCAGTACTTC
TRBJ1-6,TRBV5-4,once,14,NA,CASSLAARDSPLHF,TGTGCCAGCAGCTTGGCTGCCAGGGATTCACCCCTCCACTTT
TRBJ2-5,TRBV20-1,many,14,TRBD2,CSASWGGGSGTQYF,TGCAGTGCTAGTTGGGGCGGGGGGTCAGGGACCCAGTACTTC
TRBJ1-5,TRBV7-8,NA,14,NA,CASSPGMGTQPQHF,TGTGCCAGCAGCCCCGGTATGGGCACTCAGCCCCAGCATTTT
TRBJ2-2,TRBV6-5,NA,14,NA,CASSYRRDTGELFF,TGTGCCAGCAGTTACCGCCGGGACACCGGGGAGCTGTTTTTT
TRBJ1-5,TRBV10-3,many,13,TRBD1,CAISADRVQPQHF,TGTGCCATCAGTGCGGACAGGGTCCAGCCCCAGCATTTT
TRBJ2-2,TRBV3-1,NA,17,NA,CASSHLPRGANTGELFF,TGTGCCAGCAGCCACCTACCCAGGGGGGCGAACACCGGGGAGCTGTTTTTT
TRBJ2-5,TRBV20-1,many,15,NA,CSARDQADPQETQYF,TGCAGTGCTAGAGATCAGGCGGACCCCCAAGAGACCCAGTACTTC
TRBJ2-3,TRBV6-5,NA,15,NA,CASSYSSGAWDTQYF,TGTGCCAGCAGTTACTCGAGTGGCGCTTGGGATACGCAGTATTTT
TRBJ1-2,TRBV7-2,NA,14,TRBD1,CASRARTGENGYTF,TGTGCCAGCAGAGCCCGGACAGGGGAAAATGGCTACACCTTC
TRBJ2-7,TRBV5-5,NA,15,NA,CASSLALSEYYEQYF,TGTGCCAGCAGCTTGGCTTTGTCAGAGTACTACGAGCAGTACTTC
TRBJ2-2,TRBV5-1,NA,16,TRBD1,CASSLAVGTGPGELFF,TGCGCCAGCAGCTTGGCGGTCGGGACAGGGCCCGGGGAGCTGTTTTTT
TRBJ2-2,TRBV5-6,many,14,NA,CASRLWGITGELFF,TGTGCCAGCAGGCTTTGGGGCATCACCGGGGAGCTGTTTTTT
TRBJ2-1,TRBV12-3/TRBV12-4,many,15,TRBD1,CASSSRRDRGYEQFF,TGTGCCAGCAGTTCCCGCCGGGACAGGGGTTATGAGCAGTTCTTC